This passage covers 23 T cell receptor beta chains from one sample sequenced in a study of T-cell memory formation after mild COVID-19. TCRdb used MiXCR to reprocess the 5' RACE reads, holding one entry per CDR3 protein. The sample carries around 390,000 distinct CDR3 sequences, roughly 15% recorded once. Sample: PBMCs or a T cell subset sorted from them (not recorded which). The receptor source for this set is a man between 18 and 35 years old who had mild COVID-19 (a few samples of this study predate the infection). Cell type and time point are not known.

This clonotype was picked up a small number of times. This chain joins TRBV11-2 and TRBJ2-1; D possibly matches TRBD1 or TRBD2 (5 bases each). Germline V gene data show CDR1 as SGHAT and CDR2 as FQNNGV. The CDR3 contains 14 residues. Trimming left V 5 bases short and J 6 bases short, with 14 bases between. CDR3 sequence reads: CASSPAWGSNEQFF. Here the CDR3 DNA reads TGTGCCAGCAGCCCCGCCTGGGGGAGCAATGAGCAGTTCTTC. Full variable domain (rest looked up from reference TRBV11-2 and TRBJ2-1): EAGVAQSPRYKIIEKRQSVAFWCNPISGHATLYWYQQILGQGPKLLIQFQNNGVVDDSQLPKDRFSAERLKGVDSTLKIQPAKLEDSAVYLCASSPAWGSNEQFFGPGTRLTVL.

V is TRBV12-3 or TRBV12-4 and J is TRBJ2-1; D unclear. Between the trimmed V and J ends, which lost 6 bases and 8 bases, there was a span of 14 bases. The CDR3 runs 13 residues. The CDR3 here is CASSPPPGHEQFF. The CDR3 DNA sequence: TGTGCCAGCAGCCCACCCCCGGGTCATGAGCAGTTCTTC.

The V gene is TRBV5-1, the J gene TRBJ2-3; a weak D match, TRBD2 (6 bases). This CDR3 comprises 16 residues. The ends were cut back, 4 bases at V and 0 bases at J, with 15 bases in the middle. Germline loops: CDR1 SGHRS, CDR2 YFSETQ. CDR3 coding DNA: TGCGCCAGCAGCCATGGCGGGGACCCTAGCACAGATACGCAGTATTTT. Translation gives CASSHGGDPSTDTQYF.

CDR3 sequence reads: CASSSPGRNNEKLFF. The CDR3 DNA follows: TGCGCCAGCAGCTCCCCGGGACGGAATAATGAAAAACTGTTTTTT. V is TRBV4-1 and J is TRBJ1-4; tentatively, D is TRBD1 (5 bases). Germline CDR1 and CDR2: MGHRA and YSYEKL. The CDR3 spans 15 residues. Trimming removed 5 bases from V and 4 bases from J, with 14 bases in between.

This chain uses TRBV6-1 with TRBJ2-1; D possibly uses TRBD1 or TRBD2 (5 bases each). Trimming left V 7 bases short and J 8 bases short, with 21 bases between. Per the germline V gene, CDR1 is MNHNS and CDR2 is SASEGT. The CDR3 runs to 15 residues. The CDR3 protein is CASTTPGRSGYEQFF. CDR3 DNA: TGTGCCAGCACCACGCCGGGACGAAGCGGCTATGAGCAGTTCTTC.

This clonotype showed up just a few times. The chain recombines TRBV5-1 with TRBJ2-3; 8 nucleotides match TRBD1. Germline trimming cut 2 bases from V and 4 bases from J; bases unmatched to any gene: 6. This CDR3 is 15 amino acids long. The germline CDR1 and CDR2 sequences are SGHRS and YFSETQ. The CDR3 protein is CASSFSRGRSDTQYF. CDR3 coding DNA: TGCGCCAGCAGCTTCTCCAGGGGGCGCTCAGATACGCAGTATTTT. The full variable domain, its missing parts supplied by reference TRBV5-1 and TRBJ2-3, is KAGVTQTPRYLIKTRGQQVTLSCSPISGHRSVSWYQQTPGQGLQFLFEYFSETQRNKGNFPGRFSGRQFSNSRSEMNVSTLELGDSALYLCASSFSRGRSDTQYFGPGTRLTVL.

The CDR3 loop reads CSARGRDDNINYGYTF. CDR3 DNA sequence: TGCAGTGCTAGAGGACGGGACGACAACATAAACTATGGCTACACCTTC. The chain joins TRBV20-1 to TRBJ1-2, with D perhaps matching TRBD1 (5 bases). Germline V gene sequence: CDR1 DFQATT, CDR2 SNEGSKA (reference sequence). The CDR3 runs 16 residues. Trimming pared 1 base from V and 2 bases from J, leaving 17 bases between.

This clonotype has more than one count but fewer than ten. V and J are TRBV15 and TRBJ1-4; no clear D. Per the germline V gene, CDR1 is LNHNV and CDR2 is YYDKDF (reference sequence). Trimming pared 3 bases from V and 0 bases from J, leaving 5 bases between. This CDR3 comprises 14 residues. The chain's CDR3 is CATSRVATNEKLFF. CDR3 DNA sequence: TGTGCCACCAGCAGGGTTGCAACTAATGAAAAACTGTTTTTT.

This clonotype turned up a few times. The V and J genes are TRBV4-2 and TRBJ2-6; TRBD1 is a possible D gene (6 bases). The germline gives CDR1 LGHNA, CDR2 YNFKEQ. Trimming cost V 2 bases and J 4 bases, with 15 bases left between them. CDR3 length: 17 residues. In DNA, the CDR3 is TGTGCCAGCAGCCAACGATGGGCAGGGGTCGGGGCCAACGTCCTGACTTTC. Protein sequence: CASSQRWAGVGANVLTF.

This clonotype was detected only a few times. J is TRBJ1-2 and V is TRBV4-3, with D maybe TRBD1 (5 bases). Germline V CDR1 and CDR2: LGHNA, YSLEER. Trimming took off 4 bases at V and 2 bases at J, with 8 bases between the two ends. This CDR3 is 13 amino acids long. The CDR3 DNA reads TGCGCCAGCAGCCGGGACCTCAACTATGGCTACACCTTC. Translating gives CASSRDLNYGYTF.

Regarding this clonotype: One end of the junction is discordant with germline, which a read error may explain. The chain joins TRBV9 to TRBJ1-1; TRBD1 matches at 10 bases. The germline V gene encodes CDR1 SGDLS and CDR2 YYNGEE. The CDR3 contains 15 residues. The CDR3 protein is CASSLGGQGNPEAFF. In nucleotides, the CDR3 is TGTGCCAGCAGCCTGGGGGGACAGGGGAACCCTGAAGCTTTCTTT.

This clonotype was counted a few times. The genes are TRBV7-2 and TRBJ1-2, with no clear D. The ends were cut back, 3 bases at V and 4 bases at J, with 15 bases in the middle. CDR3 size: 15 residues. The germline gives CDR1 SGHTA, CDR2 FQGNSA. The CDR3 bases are TGTGCCAGCAGCTTTACCCGGCTAACCCCCTATGGCTACACCTTC. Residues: CASSFTRLTPYGYTF.

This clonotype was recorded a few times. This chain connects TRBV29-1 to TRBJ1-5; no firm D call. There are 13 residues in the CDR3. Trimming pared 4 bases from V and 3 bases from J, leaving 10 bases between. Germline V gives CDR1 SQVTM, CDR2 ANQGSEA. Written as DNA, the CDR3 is TGCAGCGTTGTAGTGGGTTACAATCAGCCCCAGCATTTT. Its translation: CSVVVGYNQPQHF.

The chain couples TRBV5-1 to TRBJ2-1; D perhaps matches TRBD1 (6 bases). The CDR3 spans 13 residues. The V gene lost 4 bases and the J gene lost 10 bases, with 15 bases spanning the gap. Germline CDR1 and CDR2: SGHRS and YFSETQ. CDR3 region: CASSRTSGDEQFF. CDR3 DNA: TGCGCCAGCAGCCGGACATCAGGGGACGAGCAGTTCTTC.

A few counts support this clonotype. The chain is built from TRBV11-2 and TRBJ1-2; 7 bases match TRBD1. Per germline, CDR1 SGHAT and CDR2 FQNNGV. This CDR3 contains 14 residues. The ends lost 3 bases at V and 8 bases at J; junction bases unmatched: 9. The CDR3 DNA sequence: TGTGCCAGCAGCTTCGGACAGGCCCCCTGGGGCTACACCTTC. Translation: CASSFGQAPWGYTF.

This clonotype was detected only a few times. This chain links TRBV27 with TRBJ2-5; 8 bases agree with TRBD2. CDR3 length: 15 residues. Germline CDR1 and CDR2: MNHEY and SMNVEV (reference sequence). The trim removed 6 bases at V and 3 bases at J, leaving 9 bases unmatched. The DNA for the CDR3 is TGTGCCAGCAGCCCTAATCGACTAGCGAAAGAGACCCAGTACTTC. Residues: CASSPNRLAKETQYF.

The CDR3, as DNA: TGTGCCAGCAGGGCCGGCACAGATACGCAGTATTTT. Protein sequence: CASRAGTDTQYF. The chain has TRBV28 and TRBJ2-3; the D is unclear. CDR3 size: 12 residues. V was shortened by 6 bases and J by 1 base, with 5 bases between the two germline ends. Per the germline V gene, CDR1 is MDHEN and CDR2 is SYDVKM.

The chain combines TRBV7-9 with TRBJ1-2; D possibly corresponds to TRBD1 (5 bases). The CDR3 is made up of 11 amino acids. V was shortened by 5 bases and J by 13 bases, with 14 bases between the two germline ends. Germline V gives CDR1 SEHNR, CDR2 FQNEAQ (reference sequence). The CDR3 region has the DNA TGTGCCAGCAGCGTAGGCAGGGACGTCACCTTC. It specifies CASSVGRDVTF.

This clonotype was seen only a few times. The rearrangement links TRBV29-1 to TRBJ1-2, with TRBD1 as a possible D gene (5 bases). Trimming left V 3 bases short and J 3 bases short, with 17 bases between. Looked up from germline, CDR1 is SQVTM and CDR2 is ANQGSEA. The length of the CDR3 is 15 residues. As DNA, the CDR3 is TGCAGCGTTGATGCGCGGGGCATGGGGGACTATGGCTACACCTTC. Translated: CSVDARGMGDYGYTF.

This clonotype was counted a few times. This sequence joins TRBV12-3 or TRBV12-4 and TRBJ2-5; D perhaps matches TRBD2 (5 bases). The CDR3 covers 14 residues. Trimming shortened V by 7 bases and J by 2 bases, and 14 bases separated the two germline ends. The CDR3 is CASNSRGRQETQYF. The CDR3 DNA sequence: TGTGCCAGCAACTCAAGAGGGAGACAAGAGACCCAGTACTTC.

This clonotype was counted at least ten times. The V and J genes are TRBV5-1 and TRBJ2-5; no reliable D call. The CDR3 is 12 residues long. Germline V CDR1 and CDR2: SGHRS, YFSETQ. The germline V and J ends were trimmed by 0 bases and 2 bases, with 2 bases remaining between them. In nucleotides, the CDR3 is TGCGCCAGCAGCTTGGAACAAGAGACCCAGTACTTC. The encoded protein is CASSLEQETQYF. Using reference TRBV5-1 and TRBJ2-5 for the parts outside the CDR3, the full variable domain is KAGVTQTPRYLIKTRGQQVTLSCSPISGHRSVSWYQQTPGQGLQFLFEYFSETQRNKGNFPGRFSGRQFSNSRSEMNVSTLELGDSALYLCASSLEQETQYFGPGTRLLVL.

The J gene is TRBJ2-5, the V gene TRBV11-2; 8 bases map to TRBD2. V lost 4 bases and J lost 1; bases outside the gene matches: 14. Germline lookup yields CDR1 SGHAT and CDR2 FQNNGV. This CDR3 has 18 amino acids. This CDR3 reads CASSSQWRGGGIQETQYF. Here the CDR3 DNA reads TGTGCCAGCAGCTCCCAATGGCGTGGCGGGGGGATCCAAGAGACCCAGTACTTC.

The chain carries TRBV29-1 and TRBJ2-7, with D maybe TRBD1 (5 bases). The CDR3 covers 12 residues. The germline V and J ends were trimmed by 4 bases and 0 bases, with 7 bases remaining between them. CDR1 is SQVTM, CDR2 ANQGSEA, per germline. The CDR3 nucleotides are TGCAGCGTTGCTAGGGGCTCCTACGAGCAGTACTTC. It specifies CSVARGSYEQYF.